This T cell receptor (beta chain) was captured in a study of cytomegalovirus exposure and HLA in healthy donors. Study-level findings and limits: A later analysis by the authors found several of the most significant clusters apparently linked to common viral pathogens. The authors later found HLA-associated TCR beta chains more clonally expanded than equally common others. Earlier analysis looked at TCR beta V segments, and most were productive about 87% or about 30% of the time. Excluded: some indistinguishable V segments such as TRBV6-2 and TRBV6-3.

The CDR3 contains 14 residues. V lost 6 bases, J lost 2 bases, and 14 bases lay in between. Looked up from germline, CDR1 is MNHEY and CDR2 is SVGAGI. PCR amplification relied on 60 Vbeta primers (plus 13 Jbeta primers). Sequencing was performed with immunoSEQ multiplex PCR; in TCRdb, only in-frame clones are kept and a portion is missing. In the table there are around 140,000 clones, 76% of which are singletons. Remarks on this clone: Its antigen is currently unknown.

The specimen was PBMCs. This TCR came from a man in his forties in good health and CMV-seronegative. The V and J genes are TRBV6-5 and TRBJ2-7; D uncertain. CDR3 bases: TGTGCCAGCAGCCGAGGAACCCAAGCCTACGAGCAGTACTTC. This codes for CASSRGTQAYEQYF.